The source of this T cell receptor beta chain is a study of blood T cells in healthy people across ages. Study-wide results and caveats: Diversity was estimated from one million T cells, and these estimates were considered underestimates.

A sample-barcoded 5' primer and a J-beta primer mix were used in a second PCR of about 7 to 11 cycles. MiXCR, run by TCRdb on the 5' RACE reads, gives a single entry per CDR3 protein. The top ten clones hold approximately 3.7% of a sample with some 760,000 distinct CDR3 sequences, 25% of them seen once. With regard to this clonotype: Its antigen is not identified.

V shed 2 bases and J 0 bases; nucleotides not matched to a gene: 4. Germline CDR1 SGHKS, CDR2 YYEKEE (reference sequence). This CDR3 comprises 16 residues. These same records also appear under a second study, on T cells of mothers and their children.

The receptor was derived from a boy younger than 18 in good health. Material: blood. J is TRBJ2-2 and V is TRBV5-5, with 7 bases lining up with TRBD2. The CDR3, as DNA: TGTGCCAGCAGCTTAGGCGGGGGAACGAACACCGGGGAGCTGTTTTTT. It yields the protein CASSLGGGTNTGELFF.